Shown below are 23 T cell receptor beta chains from a single sample sequenced in a study of vaccination and CD4 T cells after COVID-19. Their antigens are not known. Treatment in this sample: roughly ten-day PBMC culture with coronavirus spike peptide pools or control peptides (ViraFEST assay). Researchers used the Oncomine TCR Beta short-read assay to sequence DNA from cultured CD4+ T cells. Each CDR3 protein gets one entry after TCRdb re-called the PCR reads with MiXCR. The profile shows approximately 20,000 distinct CDR3 sequences, 35% to 40% of them singletons. The sample here was CD4+ T cells from blood, cultured in vitro, taken before SARS-CoV-2 vaccination. The receptor set was obtained from a human donor who had recovered from COVID-19.

V gene TRBV11-3 combines with J gene TRBJ2-1; 10 bases are shared with TRBD2. The J segment lost 2 bases and the V segment lost 0 bases, leaving 16 bases of the junction unmatched. The CDR3 is 21 residues long. The germline gives CDR1 SGHNT, CDR2 YENEEA. The DNA of the CDR3 is TGTGCCAGCAGCTTAGATGGTGGGATGGCTAGCGGGAGAGTAACCTACAATGAGCAGTTCTTC. Residues: CASSLDGGMASGRVTYNEQFF.

This clonotype was detected only a few times. This chain links TRBV19 with TRBJ1-5; D possibly corresponds to TRBD1 (6 bases). This CDR3 comprises 16 residues. V was shortened by 5 bases and J by 6 bases, with 20 bases between the two germline ends. Germline assignment: CDR1 LNHDA and CDR2 SQIVND (reference sequence). The CDR3 DNA reads as TGTGCCAGTAGTCCGCACTCCGGGGGGCGCCCTCAGCCCCAGCATTTT. As protein: CASSPHSGGRPQPQHF.

V is TRBV6-2 or TRBV6-3 and J is TRBJ2-7, with D tentatively TRBD2 (6 bases). V was clipped by 8 bases and J by 2 bases, with 19 bases between them. The germline gives CDR1 MNHEY, CDR2 SVGEGT. There are 15 residues in the CDR3. For the CDR3, the DNA is TGTGCCAGCGGAGCGGGCCCTTCAGAAGCCTACGAGCAGTACTTC. Translating it yields CASGAGPSEAYEQYF.

This clonotype was seen a few times. V is TRBV20-1 and J is TRBJ1-4; no firm D call. This CDR3 is 13 amino acids long. Germline V lookup: CDR1 DFQATT, CDR2 SNEGSKA (reference sequence). V was cut by 4 bases and J by 4 bases, with 10 bases left in between. The CDR3 sequence: CSAIDEGNEKLFF. The DNA of the CDR3 is TGCAGTGCTATCGACGAGGGTAATGAAAAACTGTTTTTT.

J is TRBJ1-2 and V is TRBV24-1, with no clear D. CDR1 KGHDR and CDR2 SFDVKD come from the germline V gene. The CDR3 has 13 residues. Trimming took off 5 bases at V and 8 bases at J, with 14 bases between the two ends. As DNA, the CDR3 is TGTGCCACCAGTGGGCCAACACTCCGGGGCTACACCTTC. Amino acids: CATSGPTLRGYTF.

V and J are TRBV6-1 and TRBJ1-6, with 9 bases fitting TRBD1. The length of the CDR3 is 15 residues. Germline trimming cut 0 bases from V and 10 bases from J; bases unmatched to any gene: 4. Germline CDR1 and CDR2: MNHNS and SASEGT. CDR3 in DNA: TGTGCCAGCAGTGAAGCCGGGACAGGGTGGTCACCCCTCCACTTT. Amino acid sequence: CASSEAGTGWSPLHF.

This clonotype was counted between two and nine times. The chain combines TRBV10-3 with TRBJ2-3; no clear D gene. Trimming stripped 4 bases from V and 6 bases from J, with 5 bases between. This CDR3 region has 11 residues. CDR1 ENHRY and CDR2 SYGVKD come from the germline V gene. The CDR3 nucleotides are TGTGCCATCAGTGGCTCCGATACGCAGTATTTT. It specifies CAISGSDTQYF.

The rearrangement joins TRBV20-1 to TRBJ1-4, with D possibly being TRBD1 (6 bases). Trimming removed 3 bases from V and 5 bases from J, with 13 bases in between. The CDR3 sequence is 14 residues long. The germline V gene has CDR1 DFQATT and CDR2 SNEGSKA (reference sequence). The CDR3 reads CSASLQGTNEKLFF. The DNA of the CDR3 is TGCAGTGCTAGCCTACAGGGAACGAATGAAAAACTGTTTTTT.

The chain couples TRBV7-6 to TRBJ2-3; no clear D gene. Germline V CDR1 and CDR2: SGHVS, FNYEAQ. V shed 1 base and J shed 2 bases, with 4 bases lying between them. CDR3 length: 13 residues. The CDR3 nucleotides are TGTGCCAGCAGCTTAGGAACCACAGATACGCAGTATTTT. Residues: CASSLGTTDTQYF.

This clonotype is classed as medium-sized. The rearrangement joins TRBV20-1 to TRBJ2-5; tentatively, D is TRBD1 (6 bases). The CDR3 spans 13 residues. V lost 2 bases and J lost 6, with 13 bases in between. The germline V gene encodes CDR1 DFQATT and CDR2 SNEGSKA (reference sequence). This CDR3 reads CSARTQGSKTQYF. The DNA for the CDR3 is TGCAGTGCTAGAACACAGGGTTCCAAGACCCAGTACTTC.

The chain combines TRBV19 with TRBJ1-6, with D unresolved. The CDR3 has 15 residues. Trimming removed 1 base at V and 6 bases at J, with 10 bases between. Germline lookup yields CDR1 LNHDA and CDR2 SQIVND (reference sequence). This chain's CDR3 is CASSIAAAANSPLHF. As DNA, the CDR3 is TGTGCCAGTAGTATAGCAGCGGCAGCTAATTCACCCCTCCACTTT.

The V gene is TRBV7-2, the J gene TRBJ2-7, with D tentatively TRBD1 or TRBD2 (5 bases each). The V and J ends lost 5 bases and 2 bases respectively, with 13 bases between them. Germline V gene sequence: CDR1 SGHTA, CDR2 FQGNSA. This CDR3 region has 14 residues. CDR3 protein: CASSRTGPTYEQYF. CDR3 sequence (DNA): TGTGCCAGCAGCCGCACGGGACCCACCTACGAGCAGTACTTC.

This clonotype turned up a few times. This rearrangement joins TRBV20-1 to TRBJ1-1; D remains unclear. Trimming removed 0 bases at V and 2 bases at J, with 4 bases between. Per germline, CDR1 DFQATT and CDR2 SNEGSKA (reference sequence). This CDR3 comprises 12 residues. DNA for the CDR3: TGCAGTGCTAGAGAAGGTAACACTGAAGCTTTCTTT. Translating it yields CSAREGNTEAFF.

The chain has TRBV5-4 and TRBJ1-1; 7 bases are a match to TRBD1. V lost 4 bases to trimming and J lost 2 bases; unmatched junction nucleotides: 8. Germline CDR1 reads SGHNT; CDR2 reads YYREEE (reference sequence). CDR3 length: 15 residues. CDR3 region: CASSPMTGPNTEAFF. CDR3 in DNA: TGTGCCAGCAGCCCAATGACAGGGCCTAACACTGAAGCTTTCTTT.

The V call is TRBV29-1, the J call TRBJ1-1; 8 bases are a match to TRBD1. After removal of 2 bases from V and 3 bases from J, the junction contained 2 bases not matched to a gene. CDR3 length: 13 amino acids. CDR1 and CDR2 (germline): SQVTM, ANQGSEA. As DNA, the CDR3 is TGCAGCGTTGAACAGACAGGGGACACTGAAGCTTTCTTT. Protein product: CSVEQTGDTEAFF. Together with reference TRBV29-1 and TRBJ1-1, the CDR3 gives the full variable domain: SAVISQKPSRDICQRGTSLTIQCQVDSQVTMMFWYRQQPGQSLTLIATANQGSEATYESGFVIDKFPISRPNLTFSTLTVSNMSPEDSSIYLCSVEQTGDTEAFFGQGTRLTVV.

This chain uses TRBV19 with TRBJ1-2, with unresolved D. This CDR3 has 13 residues. Per the germline V gene, CDR1 is LNHDA and CDR2 is SQIVND (reference sequence). The V end lost 4 bases, the J end lost 2 bases, and 8 bases lay between the germline ends. Here the CDR3 reads CASSKGKNYGYTF. CDR3 bases: TGTGCCAGTAGTAAAGGCAAGAACTATGGCTACACCTTC.

The CDR3 DNA sequence: TGTGCCAGCAGCCATAAAGACAGGGGCGACACCATATATTTT. It yields the protein CASSHKDRGDTIYF. This chain connects TRBV4-2 to TRBJ1-3; 8 bases are shared with TRBD1. With V trimmed by 3 bases and J by 8 bases, 6 bases remained unmatched. The CDR3 is 14 amino acids. Germline V CDR1 and CDR2: LGHNA, YNFKEQ.

The chain carries TRBV19 and TRBJ2-3; D unresolved. The CDR3 spans 14 residues. Germline V gene lookup returns CDR1 LNHDA and CDR2 SQIVND (reference sequence). Between the trimmed V and J ends, which lost 3 bases and 0 bases, there was a span of 7 bases. For the CDR3, the DNA is TGTGCCAGTAGTATGTCAGTCAGCACAGATACGCAGTATTTT. Protein: CASSMSVSTDTQYF. The full variable domain, in which reference TRBV19 and TRBJ2-3 provide the parts outside the CDR3, is DGGITQSPKYLFRKEGQNVTLSCEQNLNHDAMYWYRQDPGQGLRLIYYSQIVNDFQKGDIAEGYSVSREKKESFPLTVTSAQKNPTAFYLCASSMSVSTDTQYFGPGTRLTVL.

V usage is TRBV6-1 and J usage is TRBJ1-2, with 8 bases matching TRBD1. This CDR3 is built from 14 residues. CDR1 is MNHNS and CDR2 is SASEGT in the germline V gene. V trimming: 4 bases; J trimming: 3 bases; junction bases outside the gene matches: 4. In nucleotides, the CDR3 is TGTGCCAGCAGTGGGACAGGGCGATACTATGGCTACACCTTC. Translating it yields CASSGTGRYYGYTF.

This clonotype was observed a few times. This chain uses TRBV11-3 with TRBJ1-3; weak D call: TRBD1 (5 bases). The CDR3 sequence is 15 residues long. Germline V lookup: CDR1 SGHNT, CDR2 YENEEA. Trimming stripped 2 bases from V and 3 bases from J, with 11 bases between. CDR3 loop: CASSLRGADGNTIYF. CDR3 sequence (DNA): TGTGCCAGCAGCTTACGGGGCGCGGATGGAAACACCATATATTTT.

This chain links TRBV20-1 with TRBJ1-2; tentative D call: TRBD1 (6 bases). CDR3 length equals 18 residues. Germline V gene sequence: CDR1 DFQATT, CDR2 SNEGSKA (reference sequence). V was clipped by 0 bases and J by 8 bases, with 28 bases between them. The CDR3 is CSARDLPGGGRKVGGYTF. For the CDR3, the DNA is TGCAGTGCTAGAGATCTCCCAGGTGGGGGGCGCAAAGTAGGAGGCTACACCTTC.

In regard to this clonotype: At one end, the junction sequence differs from germline, possibly due to a read error. J is TRBJ2-7 and V is TRBV2; D unclear. The germline V gene encodes CDR1 SNHLY and CDR2 FYNNEI. The CDR3 length is 12 residues. The CDR3 DNA reads as TGTGCCAGCAGTGTCGAGACGGACGAGCAGAACTTC. Its translation: CASSVETDEQNF.

A few counts support this clonotype. For the CDR3, the DNA is TGTGCCAGCAGTTACCCAAATTCACCCCTCCACTTT. Amino acids: CASSYPNSPLHF. The chain uses TRBV6-5 and TRBJ1-6; D uncertain. The CDR3 is 12 amino acids. Germline V gene data show CDR1 as MNHEY and CDR2 as SVGAGI. V gave up 2 bases and J gave up 7 bases, with 3 bases separating them.